The next 23 T cell receptor beta chains were all read from a single sample in a study of STAT5B mutations in CD4+ large granular lymphocyte leukemia. Repertoires were generated with immunoSEQ multiplex PCR, while TCRdb's copy carries only in-frame clones and drops some. The repertoire holds roughly 30,000 clones, with around 67% as singletons. Sequencing input: CD4+ T cells from blood buffy coats. The source of these receptors is a human donor in good health.

This clone has a handful of counts. The CDR3 region has the DNA TGTGCCAGCAGCAGGTCGCAGGATCAGCCCCAGCATTTT. Translating it yields CASSRSQDQPQHF. This chain links TRBV6-1 with TRBJ1-5, with no clear D. The germline gives CDR1 MNHNS, CDR2 SASEGT. V was trimmed by 6 bases and J by 5 bases, leaving 11 bases between them. This CDR3 is built from 13 residues.

The chain links TRBV7-9 to TRBJ1-2; no definite D call. The CDR3 is 13 residues long. The V gene lost 1 base and the J gene lost 4 bases, with 7 bases spanning the gap. Germline V CDR1 and CDR2: SEHNR, FQNEAQ (reference sequence). The CDR3 sequence: CASSLVSPYGYTF. CDR3 DNA sequence: TGTGCCAGCAGCTTAGTCAGCCCCTATGGCTACACCTTC.

This CDR3 is CASSADSNQETQYF. Written as DNA, the CDR3 is TGTGCCAGCAGCGCCGACAGCAACCAAGAGACCCAGTACTTC. V gene TRBV7-2 combines with J gene TRBJ2-5; D is possibly TRBD1 (5 bases). This CDR3 contains 14 residues. V shed 5 bases and J shed 0 bases, with 10 bases lying between them. Germline V gene lookup returns CDR1 SGHTA and CDR2 FQGNSA.

This chain links TRBV5-1 with TRBJ1-1, with D unresolved. This CDR3 spans 12 amino acids. Between the trimmed V and J ends, which lost 4 bases and 1 base, there was a span of 5 bases. CDR1 is SGHRS and CDR2 is YFSETQ in the germline V gene. In nucleotides, the CDR3 is TGCGCCAGCAGCGTCGGGAACACTGAAGCTTTCTTT. Translating it yields CASSVGNTEAFF.

This clone appeared a few times. The chain employs TRBV7-9 and TRBJ2-5; D might be TRBD1 or TRBD2, each matching 5 bases. CDR1 SEHNR and CDR2 FQNEAQ come from the germline V gene (reference sequence). The CDR3 runs to 17 residues. Trimming took 2 bases from V and 4 from J, leaving 20 bases between them. The CDR3 coding sequence is TGTGCCAGCAGCTTAATGGGGGTAGCCCTAGGCGGAGAGACCCAGTACTTC. Translating it yields CASSLMGVALGGETQYF.

The chain couples TRBV5-1 to TRBJ1-4; perhaps TRBD1 as D (6 bases). CDR1 is SGHRS, CDR2 YFSETQ, per germline. The CDR3 has 15 amino acids. V lost 1 base and J 2 bases, leaving 9 bases between the germline ends. The CDR3 loop reads CASSLQGPTNEKLFF. In DNA form, the CDR3 reads TGCGCCAGCAGCTTGCAGGGGCCTACTAATGAAAAACTGTTTTTT.

The genes are TRBV4-2 and TRBJ1-3; the D is unclear. This CDR3 has 14 amino acids. Deletions cut 1 base from V and 1 base from J, with 5 bases between. CDR1 and CDR2 (germline): LGHNA, YNFKEQ. The CDR3 sequence: CASSQGYSGNTIYF. DNA of the CDR3: TGTGCCAGCAGCCAAGGCTATTCTGGAAACACCATATATTTT.

The genes are TRBV2 and TRBJ1-2, with D possibly TRBD1 on 5 matching bases. V was cut by 4 bases and J by 4 bases, with 13 bases left in between. The CDR3 loop spans 14 amino acids. Germline loops: CDR1 SNHLY, CDR2 FYNNEI. CDR3 coding DNA: TGTGCCAGCAGTGCAAATCAGGGTCCCTATGGCTACACCTTC. Translation gives CASSANQGPYGYTF.

As DNA, the CDR3 is TGTGCCAGCAGCTTAGGGACAGGGGGCGCAGATACGCAGTATTTT. Its translation: CASSLGTGGADTQYF. The chain uses TRBV7-3 and TRBJ2-3; TRBD1 matches 12 bases. Germline V CDR1 and CDR2: SGHTA, FQGTGA. J was trimmed by 4 bases and V by 2 bases; bases with no gene match: 1. The CDR3 spans 15 residues.

The rearrangement links TRBV21-1 to TRBJ2-2; the table's D gene call, TRBD2, was not cross checked with the DNA. TRBV21-1 is shown as a pseudogene. This CDR3 is built from 14 residues. The CDR3 is CASSKAPGAGELFF. The CDR3 coding sequence is TGTGCCAGCAGCAAAGCGCCCGGTGCCGGGGAGCTGTTTTTT.

The CDR3 nucleotides read TGCGCCAGCAGCCAAGAAATAGGGGGTGGCCATAATTCACCCCTCCACTTT. Translation: CASSQEIGGGHNSPLHF. The rearrangement links TRBV4-3 to TRBJ1-6, with D possibly being TRBD1 (6 bases). V was trimmed by 0 bases and J by 5 bases, leaving 14 bases between them. CDR3 length: 17 amino acids. Germline CDR1 reads LGHNA; CDR2 reads YSLEER.

This clone was picked up one time. J is TRBJ1-5 and V is TRBV7-2; D unclear. CDR3 size: 13 residues. The V gene's germline CDR1 is SGHTA and CDR2 FQGNSA. V was trimmed by 3 bases and J by 4 bases, leaving 7 bases between them. The CDR3 reads CASSFRRNQPQHF. As DNA, the CDR3 is TGTGCCAGCAGCTTCAGACGTAATCAGCCCCAGCATTTT.

The J gene is TRBJ2-6, the V gene TRBV5-1; 7 positions match TRBD1. The CDR3 runs 16 residues. Germline lookup yields CDR1 SGHRS and CDR2 YFSETQ. J lost 2 bases, V lost 4 bases, and 6 bases had no gene match. The CDR3 region has the DNA TGCGCCAGCAGCCGTGGGACAGCAACTGGGGCCAACGTCCTGACTTTC. This gives the protein CASSRGTATGANVLTF. The complete variable domain, with remaining parts taken from reference TRBV5-1 and TRBJ2-6, reads KAGVTQTPRYLIKTRGQQVTLSCSPISGHRSVSWYQQTPGQGLQFLFEYFSETQRNKGNFPGRFSGRQFSNSRSEMNVSTLELGDSALYLCASSRGTATGANVLTFGAGSRLTVL.

The rearrangement links TRBV10-3 to TRBJ1-5; 8 bases are a match to TRBD1. The CDR3 is made up of 13 amino acids. After removal of 6 bases from V and 4 bases from J, the junction contained 2 bases not matched to a gene. Germline V gene sequence: CDR1 ENHRY, CDR2 SYGVKD. CDR3 region: CAISWDRNQPQHF. The CDR3 region has the DNA TGTGCCATCAGCTGGGACAGGAATCAGCCCCAGCATTTT.

The chain combines TRBV2 with TRBJ2-3; tentatively, D is TRBD1 or TRBD2 (5 bases each). The V and J ends lost 6 bases and 4 bases respectively, with 11 bases between them. The CDR3 spans 13 residues. In germline, CDR1 is SNHLY, CDR2 FYNNEI. CDR3 DNA sequence: TGTGCCAGCAGGCCAGGGAGCGCAGATACGCAGTATTTT. It is translated as CASRPGSADTQYF.

The chain couples TRBV28 to TRBJ1-5; 7 nucleotides align to TRBD1. CDR1 is MDHEN and CDR2 is SYDVKM in the germline V gene. The length of the CDR3 is 14 residues. Trimming at V came to 3 bases and at J to 1 base, leaving 0 bases not matched to a gene. The CDR3 is CASSLGQSNQPQHF. In DNA form, the CDR3 reads TGTGCCAGCAGTTTGGGACAGAGCAATCAGCCCCAGCATTTT. The complete variable domain, with remaining parts taken from reference TRBV28 and TRBJ1-5, reads DVKVTQSSRYLVKRTGEKVFLECVQDMDHENMFWYRQDPGLGLRLIYFSYDVKMKEKGDIPEGYSVSREKKERFSLILESASTNQTSMYLCASSLGQSNQPQHFGDGTRLSIL.

The rearrangement uses TRBV15 and TRBJ2-3; D might be TRBD1 (6 bases). Deletions cut 1 base from V and 6 bases from J, with 11 bases between. The germline gives CDR1 LNHNV, CDR2 YYDKDF (reference sequence). CDR3 length equals 14 residues. CDR3 nucleotides: TGTGCCACCAGCAGAGCTCCGAGGGGGGATACGCAGTATTTT. Residues: CATSRAPRGDTQYF.

This clone was picked up one time. V and J are TRBV7-2 and TRBJ2-1; unclear D gene. The CDR3 length is 16 residues. Trimming shortened V by 4 bases and J by 0 bases, and 13 bases separated the two germline ends. The V gene's germline CDR1 is SGHTA and CDR2 FQGNSA. CDR3 sequence reads: CASSSRLFSSYNEQFF. Written as DNA, the CDR3 is TGTGCCAGCAGCTCTCGCCTCTTCAGCTCCTACAATGAGCAGTTCTTC.

The rearrangement links TRBV18 to TRBJ1-2, with TRBD1 identical over 8 bases. The CDR3 loop spans 14 amino acids. Germline assignment: CDR1 KGHSH and CDR2 LQKENI. V was clipped by 4 bases and J by 3 bases; unmatched bases: 4. This CDR3 reads CASSLQGADYGYTF. CDR3 bases: TGTGCCAGCTCACTCCAGGGGGCTGACTATGGCTACACCTTC.

The CDR3 nucleotides read TGTGCCAGCAGCTTTAGGACTAGCGGCTACAATGAGCAGTTCTTC. Protein sequence: CASSFRTSGYNEQFF. The chain uses TRBV7-2 and TRBJ2-1; 10 bases align to TRBD2. The CDR3 spans 15 residues. Trimming cost V 3 bases and J 3 bases; bases outside gene matches: 2. Germline assignment: CDR1 SGHTA and CDR2 FQGNSA.

V gene TRBV15 combines with J gene TRBJ1-4; 7 nucleotides align to TRBD1. The CDR3 is 15 residues long. The germline V gene encodes CDR1 LNHNV and CDR2 YYDKDF (reference sequence). The trim removed 1 base at V and 6 bases at J, leaving 5 bases unmatched. The CDR3 loop is CATSRAQGQYEKLFF. The CDR3 nucleotides are TGTGCCACCAGCAGAGCCCAGGGACAGTATGAAAAACTGTTTTTT. The variable domain in full, with the rest retrieved from reference TRBV15 and TRBJ1-4, is DAMVIQNPRYQVTQFGKPVTLSCSQTLNHNVMYWYQQKSSQAPKLLFHYYDKDFNNEADTPDNFQSRRPNTSFCFLDIRSPGLGDTAMYLCATSRAQGQYEKLFFGSGTQLSVL.

The chain is built from TRBV6-1 and TRBJ1-1; no clear D. Deletions cut 1 base from V and 8 bases from J, with 8 bases between. The CDR3 has 12 residues. Germline values: CDR1 MNHNS, CDR2 SASEGT. The CDR3 spells CASSEDMVEAFF. In nucleotides, the CDR3 is TGTGCCAGCAGTGAAGATATGGTGGAAGCTTTCTTT.

The genes are TRBV27 and TRBJ2-1; 7 nucleotides line up with TRBD2. Germline CDR1 is MNHEY and CDR2 is SMNVEV (reference sequence). J lost 4 bases, V lost 6 bases, and 3 bases had no gene match. The CDR3 is made up of 13 amino acids. DNA for the CDR3: TGTGCCAGCAGGTCGGGACTATACAATGAGCAGTTCTTC. Translation gives CASRSGLYNEQFF.